This TCR beta chain was obtained from a study of T cell responses to AZD1222 COVID-19 vaccine. The V end was cut by 4 bases, the J end by 0 bases, with 12 bases between. Germline assignment: CDR1 SGHTS and CDR2 YDEGEE. The CDR3 extends over 15 amino acids. For this clone: Its matching antigen is unknown.

Study findings and constraints: Seropositive at baseline were only 5 or 6 AZD1222 recipients. Spike-spanning, vaccine-associated CD4 TCRs were dominant at 160-218 and 743-854.

Clones were read by immunoSEQ multiplex PCR, and TCRdb kept only the in-frame ones, dropping some. The sample lists roughly 13,000 clones, about 84% seen once, with around 40% in the top ten. Sequenced here: peripheral blood, sampled 28 days after the second AZD1222 dose. This sequence was found in an adult who received the AZD1222 COVID-19 vaccine. The V gene is TRBV5-8, the J gene TRBJ2-3; tentatively, D is TRBD2 (5 bases). This CDR3 is CASSRGITSTDTQYF. CDR3 nucleotides: TGTGCCAGCAGCCGGGGAATAACTAGCACAGATACGCAGTATTTT.